These 8 T cell receptor beta chains share one sample of origin, sequenced in a study of CD8 T cells in Susac syndrome. A quantity of roughly 0.5 to 1 ug RNA underwent reverse transcription using random hexamers. TCRdb recomputed calls from the immunoSEQ multiplex PCR reads with MiXCR, one row per CDR3 protein. The sample has 300,000 or so distinct CDR3 sequences, about 91% seen once. The sequenced sample consisted of CD4+ T cells from PBMCs. The source is a human donor with multiple sclerosis.

This rearrangement joins TRBV4-1 to TRBJ2-7; 10 bases agree with TRBD2. The length of the CDR3 is 16 residues. CDR1 and CDR2 (germline): MGHRA, YSYEKL. V lost 0 bases to trimming and J lost 2 bases; unmatched junction nucleotides: 4. The CDR3 is CASSQDPSGSTYEQYF. In nucleotides, the CDR3 is TGCGCCAGCAGCCAAGATCCTAGCGGGAGCACCTACGAGCAGTACTTC.

The chain is built from TRBV6-5 and TRBJ1-1; possibly TRBD1 for D (5 bases). The CDR3 spans 14 residues. CDR1 is MNHEY, CDR2 SVGAGI, per germline. V lost 4 bases to trimming and J lost 2 bases, with 11 bases between them. Here the CDR3 reads CASSSWGTNTEAFF. CDR3 bases: TGTGCCAGCAGTTCTTGGGGGACTAACACTGAAGCTTTCTTT.

The chain recombines TRBV7-8 with TRBJ1-1; possibly TRBD1 for D (5 bases). The V end lost 5 bases, the J end lost 1 base, and 14 bases lay between the germline ends. The germline gives CDR1 SGHVS, CDR2 FQNEAQ. The CDR3 runs to 15 residues. The CDR3 DNA reads TGTGCCAGCAGCGTAACCGGGACGAGGAACACTGAAGCTTTCTTT. It is translated as CASSVTGTRNTEAFF.

The CDR3: CASSLHGRNTEAFF. CDR3 DNA sequence: TGTGCCAGCAGCTTACACGGAAGAAACACTGAAGCTTTCTTT. The J gene is TRBJ1-1, the V gene TRBV11-1; D gene ambiguous. The CDR3 sequence is 14 residues long. V lost 2 bases and J 2 bases, leaving 9 bases between the germline ends. Germline V lookup: CDR1 SGHAT, CDR2 FQDESV (reference sequence).

This chain links TRBV2 with TRBJ1-5; TRBD1 matches at 7 bases. Germline assignment: CDR1 SNHLY and CDR2 FYNNEI. The CDR3 sequence is 15 residues long. V lost 5 bases to trimming and J lost 1 base; unmatched junction nucleotides: 5. The CDR3: CASSFTGVSNQPQHF. CDR3 sequence (DNA): TGTGCCAGCAGTTTCACAGGGGTGAGCAATCAGCCCCAGCATTTT. The whole variable domain, remainder taken from reference TRBV2 and TRBJ1-5, is EPEVTQTPSHQVTQMGQEVILRCVPISNHLYFYWYRQILGQKVEFLVSFYNNEISEKSEIFDDQFSVERPDGSNFTLKIRSTKLEDSAMYFCASSFTGVSNQPQHFGDGTRLSIL.

The chain carries TRBV4-3 and TRBJ2-1; 12 bases align to TRBD2. The germline gives CDR1 LGHNA, CDR2 YSLEER. The CDR3 totals 14 residues. The junction had 3 bases not matched to a gene; V was cut back by 4 bases and J by 8 bases. The DNA of the CDR3 is TGCGCCAGCAGCCTTTCTAGCGGGAGGGATGAGCAGTTCTTC. Its translation: CASSLSSGRDEQFF.

V usage is TRBV3-1 and J usage is TRBJ2-5; 8 bases fit TRBD1. V lost 3 bases to trimming and J lost 6 bases; unmatched junction nucleotides: 9. CDR3 length: 15 residues. From germline, CDR1 is LGHDT and CDR2 YNNKEL (reference sequence). The CDR3 DNA reads TGTGCCAGCAGCCAGGCTGGACAGGGTATGCAGACCCAGTACTTC. Translation gives CASSQAGQGMQTQYF.

The gene calls are TRBV5-4 and TRBJ1-4, with 10 bases that match TRBD1. Trimming took 4 bases from V and 7 from J; bases not matched to a gene: 4. The CDR3 contains 14 residues. CDR1 and CDR2 (germline): SGHNT, YYREEE (reference sequence). The CDR3 DNA is TGTGCCAGCAGCCGGACAGGGGGGGCTGAAAAACTGTTTTTT. Its protein product is CASSRTGGAEKLFF.